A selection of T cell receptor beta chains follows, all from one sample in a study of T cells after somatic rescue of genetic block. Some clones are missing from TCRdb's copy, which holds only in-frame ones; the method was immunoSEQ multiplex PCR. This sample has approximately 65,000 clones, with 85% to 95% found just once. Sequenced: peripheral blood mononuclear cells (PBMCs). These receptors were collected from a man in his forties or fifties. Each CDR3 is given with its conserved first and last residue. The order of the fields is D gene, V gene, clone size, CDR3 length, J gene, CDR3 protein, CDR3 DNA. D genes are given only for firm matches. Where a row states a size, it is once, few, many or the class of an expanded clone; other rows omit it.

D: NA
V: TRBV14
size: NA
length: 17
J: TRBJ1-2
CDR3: CASSQIGRGYLAYGYTF
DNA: TGTGCCAGCAGCCAAATCGGACGGGGGTACTTGGCCTATGGCTACACCTTC

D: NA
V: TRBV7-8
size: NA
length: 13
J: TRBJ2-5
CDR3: CASSFRQQETQYF
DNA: TGTGCCAGCAGCTTTCGACAGCAAGAGACCCAGTACTTC

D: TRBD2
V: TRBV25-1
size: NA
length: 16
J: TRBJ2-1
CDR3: CASSANSGRADNEQFF
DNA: TGTGCCAGCAGTGCTAATAGCGGGAGGGCTGACAATGAGCAGTTCTTC

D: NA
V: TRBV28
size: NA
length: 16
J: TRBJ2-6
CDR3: CASSPGLRSGANVLTF
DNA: TGTGCCAGCAGTCCGGGACTTCGATCTGGGGCCAACGTCCTGACTTTC

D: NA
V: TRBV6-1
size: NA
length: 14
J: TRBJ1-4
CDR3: CASKHRDLREKLFF
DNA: TGTGCCAGCAAGCACAGGGATCTCCGTGAAAAACTGTTTTTT

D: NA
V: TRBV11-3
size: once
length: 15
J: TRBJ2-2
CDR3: CASSGPSGNTGELFF
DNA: TGTGCCAGCAGCGGCCCCTCAGGGAACACCGGGGAGCTGTTTTTT

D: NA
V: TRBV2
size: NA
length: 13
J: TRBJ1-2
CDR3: CASSEVPRYGYTF
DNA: TGTGCCAGCAGTGAAGTCCCACGCTATGGCTACACCTTC

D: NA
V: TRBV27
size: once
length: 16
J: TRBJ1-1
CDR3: CANLRPKGLYNTEAFF
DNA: TGTGCCAACCTTCGCCCTAAGGGCCTTTATAACACTGAAGCTTTCTTT

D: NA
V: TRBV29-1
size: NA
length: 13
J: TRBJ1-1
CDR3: CSVEPGGKYEAFF
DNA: TGCAGCGTCGAACCCGGCGGGAAGTATGAAGCTTTCTTT

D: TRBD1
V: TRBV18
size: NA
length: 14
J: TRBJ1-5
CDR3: CASSLGTGSKPQHF
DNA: TGTGCCAGCTCACTTGGGACAGGGTCGAAACCCCAGCATTTT

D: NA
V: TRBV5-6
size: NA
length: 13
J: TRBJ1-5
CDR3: CASSLGNGEPQHF
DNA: TGTGCCAGCAGCTTGGGGAATGGTGAGCCCCAGCATTTT

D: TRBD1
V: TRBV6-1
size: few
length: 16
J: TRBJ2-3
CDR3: CASSELRTGVTDTQYF
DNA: TGTGCCAGCAGTGAACTTAGGACAGGGGTCACAGATACGCAGTATTTT

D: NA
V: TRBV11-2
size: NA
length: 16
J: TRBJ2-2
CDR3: CASSSNRGANTGELFF
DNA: TGTGCCAGCAGCTCGAACCGTGGGGCGAACACCGGGGAGCTGTTTTTT

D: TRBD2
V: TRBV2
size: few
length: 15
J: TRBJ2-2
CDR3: CASSESGGAFGELFF
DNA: TGTGCCAGCAGTGAAAGCGGGGGGGCCTTCGGGGAGCTGTTTTTT

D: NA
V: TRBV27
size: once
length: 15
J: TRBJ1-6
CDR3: CASKNNRENYSPLHF
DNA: TGTGCCAGCAAAAATAACAGGGAGAACTATTCACCCCTCCACTTT

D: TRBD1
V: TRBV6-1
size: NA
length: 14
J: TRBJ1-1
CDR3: CASRHRGRLGEAFF
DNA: TGTGCCAGCAGGCACAGGGGGCGACTCGGTGAAGCTTTCTTT

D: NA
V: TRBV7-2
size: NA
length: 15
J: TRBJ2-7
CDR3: CASSPSVFGSYEQYF
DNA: TGTGCCAGCAGCCCTTCGGTTTTCGGCTCCTACGAGCAGTACTTC

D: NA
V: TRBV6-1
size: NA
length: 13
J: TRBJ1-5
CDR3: CAGSPGRNQPQHF
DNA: TGTGCCGGATCTCCCGGTCGCAATCAGCCCCAGCATTTT

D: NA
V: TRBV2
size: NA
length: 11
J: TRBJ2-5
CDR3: CASRLEETQYF
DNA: TGTGCCAGTAGACTAGAAGAGACCCAGTACTTC

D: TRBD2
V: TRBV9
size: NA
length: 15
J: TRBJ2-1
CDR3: CASSVGPSGYNEQFF
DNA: TGTGCCAGCAGCGTTGGGCCTAGCGGCTACAATGAGCAGTTCTTC

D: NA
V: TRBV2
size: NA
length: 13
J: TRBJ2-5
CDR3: CASSGTDQETQYF
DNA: TGTGCCAGCAGCGGAACAGACCAAGAGACCCAGTACTTC

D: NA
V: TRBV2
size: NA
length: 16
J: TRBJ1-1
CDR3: CASSEMGGGRNTEAFF
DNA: TGTGCCAGCAGTGAAATGGGGGGAGGGAGGAACACTGAAGCTTTCTTT